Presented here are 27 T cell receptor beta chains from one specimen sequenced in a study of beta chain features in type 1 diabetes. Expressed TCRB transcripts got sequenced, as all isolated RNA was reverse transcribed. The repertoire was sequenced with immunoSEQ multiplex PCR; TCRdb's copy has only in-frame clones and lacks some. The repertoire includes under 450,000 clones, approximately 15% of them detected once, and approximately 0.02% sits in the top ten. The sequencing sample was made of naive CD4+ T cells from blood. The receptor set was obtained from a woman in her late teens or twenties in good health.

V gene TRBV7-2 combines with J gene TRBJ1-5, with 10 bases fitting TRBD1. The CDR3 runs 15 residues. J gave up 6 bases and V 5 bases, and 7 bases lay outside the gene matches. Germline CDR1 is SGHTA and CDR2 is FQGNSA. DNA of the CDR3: TGTGCCAGCAGCCCCTGGGACAGGGGTGGTCAGCCCCAGCATTTT. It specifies CASSPWDRGGQPQHF.

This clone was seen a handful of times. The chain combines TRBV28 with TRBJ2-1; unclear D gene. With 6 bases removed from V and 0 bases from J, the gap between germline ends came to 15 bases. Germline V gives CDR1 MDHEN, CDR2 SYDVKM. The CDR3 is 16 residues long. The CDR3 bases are TGTGCCAGCAGCCCTGACTTCCGTGGCTCCTACAATGAGCAGTTCTTC. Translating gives CASSPDFRGSYNEQFF.

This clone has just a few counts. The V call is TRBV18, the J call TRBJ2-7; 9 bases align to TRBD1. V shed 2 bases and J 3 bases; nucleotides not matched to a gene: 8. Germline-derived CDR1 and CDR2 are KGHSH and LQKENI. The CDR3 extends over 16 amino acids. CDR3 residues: CASSPLRQGGLYEQYF. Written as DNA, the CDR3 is TGTGCCAGCTCACCATTGAGACAGGGGGGACTCTACGAGCAGTACTTC.

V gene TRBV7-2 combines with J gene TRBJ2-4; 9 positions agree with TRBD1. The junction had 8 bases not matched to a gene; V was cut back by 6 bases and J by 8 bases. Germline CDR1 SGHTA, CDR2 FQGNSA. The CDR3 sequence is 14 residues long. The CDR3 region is CASRSGQGRDIQYF. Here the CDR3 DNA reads TGTGCCAGCAGGTCGGGACAGGGAAGGGACATTCAGTACTTC.

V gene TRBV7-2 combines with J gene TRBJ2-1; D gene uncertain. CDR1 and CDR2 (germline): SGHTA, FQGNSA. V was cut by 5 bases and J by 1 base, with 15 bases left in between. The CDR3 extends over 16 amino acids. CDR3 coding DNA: TGTGCCAGCAGCCCCATCTCCCCGAGATCCTACAATGAGCAGTTCTTC. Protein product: CASSPISPRSYNEQFF.

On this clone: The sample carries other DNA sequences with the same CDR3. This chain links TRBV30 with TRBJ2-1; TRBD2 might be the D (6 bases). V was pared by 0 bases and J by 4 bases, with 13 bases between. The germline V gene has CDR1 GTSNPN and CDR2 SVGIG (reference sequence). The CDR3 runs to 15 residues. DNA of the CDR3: TGTGCCTGGAGTGTCGGCCTTGGGGGGTACAATGAGCAGTTCTTC. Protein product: CAWSVGLGGYNEQFF.

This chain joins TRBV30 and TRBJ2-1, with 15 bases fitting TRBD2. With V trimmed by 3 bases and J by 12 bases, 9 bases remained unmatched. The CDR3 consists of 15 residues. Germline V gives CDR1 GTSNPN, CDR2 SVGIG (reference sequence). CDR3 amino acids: CAWSDTGTSGRRQFF. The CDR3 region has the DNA TGTGCCTGGAGCGATACCGGGACTAGCGGGAGGAGGCAGTTCTTC.

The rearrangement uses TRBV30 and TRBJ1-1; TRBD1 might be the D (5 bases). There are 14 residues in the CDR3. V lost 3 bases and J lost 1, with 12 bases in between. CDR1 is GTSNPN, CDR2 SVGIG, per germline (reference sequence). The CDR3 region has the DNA TGTGCCTGGAGGGTGGGGCACCAGAACACTGAAGCTTTCTTT. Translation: CAWRVGHQNTEAFF.

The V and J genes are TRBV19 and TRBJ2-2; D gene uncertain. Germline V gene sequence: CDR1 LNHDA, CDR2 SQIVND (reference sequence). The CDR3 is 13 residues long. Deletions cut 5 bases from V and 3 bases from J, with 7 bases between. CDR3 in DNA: TGTGCCAGTAGTTCCCTTTACACCGGGGAGCTGTTTTTT. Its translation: CASSSLYTGELFF.

The CDR3 DNA follows: TGCGCCAGCAGCTTGGTCGCAGGTAGTAAACAGCCCCAGCATTTT. It is translated as CASSLVAGSKQPQHF. The chain couples TRBV5-1 to TRBJ1-5; D gene uncertain. The CDR3 loop spans 15 amino acids. The ends were cut back, 0 bases at V and 7 bases at J, with 14 bases in the middle. Germline loops: CDR1 SGHRS, CDR2 YFSETQ.

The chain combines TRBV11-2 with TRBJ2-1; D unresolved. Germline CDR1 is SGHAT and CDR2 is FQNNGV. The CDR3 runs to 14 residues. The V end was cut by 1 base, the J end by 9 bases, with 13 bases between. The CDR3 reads CASSLVSVGLEQFF. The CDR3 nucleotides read TGTGCCAGCAGCTTAGTGAGTGTCGGTCTTGAGCAGTTCTTC.

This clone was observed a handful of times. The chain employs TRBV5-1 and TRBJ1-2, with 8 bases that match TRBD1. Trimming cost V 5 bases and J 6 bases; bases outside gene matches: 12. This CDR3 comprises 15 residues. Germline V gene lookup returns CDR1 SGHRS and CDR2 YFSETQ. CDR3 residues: CASRPRAGGIDGYTF. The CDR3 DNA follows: TGCGCCAGCAGGCCTCGGGCAGGGGGCATCGATGGCTACACCTTC.

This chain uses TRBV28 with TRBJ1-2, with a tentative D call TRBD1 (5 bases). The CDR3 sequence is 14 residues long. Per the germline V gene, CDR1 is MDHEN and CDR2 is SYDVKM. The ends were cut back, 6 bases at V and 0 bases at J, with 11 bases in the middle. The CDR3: CASRIRGTNYGYTF. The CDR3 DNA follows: TGTGCCAGCAGGATTCGGGGGACTAACTATGGCTACACCTTC.

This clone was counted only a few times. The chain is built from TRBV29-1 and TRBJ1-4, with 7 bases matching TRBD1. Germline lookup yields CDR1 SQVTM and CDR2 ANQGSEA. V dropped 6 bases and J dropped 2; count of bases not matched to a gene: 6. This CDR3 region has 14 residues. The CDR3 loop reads CSVRQGITNEKLFF. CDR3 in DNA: TGCAGCGTGAGACAGGGCATCACTAATGAAAAACTGTTTTTT.

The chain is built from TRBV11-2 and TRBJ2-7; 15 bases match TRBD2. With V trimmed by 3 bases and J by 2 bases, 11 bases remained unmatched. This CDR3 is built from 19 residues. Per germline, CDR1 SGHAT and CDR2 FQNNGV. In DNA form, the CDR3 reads TGTGCCAGCAGCTTCCTAAGCGGACTAGCGGGAGGGCCGCCCTACGAGCAGTACTTC. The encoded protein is CASSFLSGLAGGPPYEQYF.

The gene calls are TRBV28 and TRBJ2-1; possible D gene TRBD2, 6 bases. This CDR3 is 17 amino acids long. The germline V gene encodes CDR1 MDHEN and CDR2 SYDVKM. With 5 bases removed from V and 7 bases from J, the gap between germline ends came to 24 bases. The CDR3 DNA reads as TGTGCCAGCAGTAACCCGGGGAGGATTCTTGCAGGGAATGAGCAGTTCTTC. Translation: CASSNPGRILAGNEQFF.

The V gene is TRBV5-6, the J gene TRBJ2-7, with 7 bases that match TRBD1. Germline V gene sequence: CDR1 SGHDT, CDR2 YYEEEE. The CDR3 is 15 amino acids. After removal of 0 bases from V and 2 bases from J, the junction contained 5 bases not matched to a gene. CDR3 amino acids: CASSLVGTVTYEQYF. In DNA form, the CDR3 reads TGTGCCAGCAGCTTGGTCGGGACAGTGACCTACGAGCAGTACTTC.

This CDR3 is CASSLDRGLYEQYF. The CDR3 coding sequence is TGTGCCAGCAGCTTGGACAGGGGGCTTTACGAGCAGTACTTC. V and J are TRBV5-6 and TRBJ2-7; 9 positions agree with TRBD1. The CDR3 has 14 residues. V was clipped by 0 bases and J by 4 bases; unmatched bases: 2. Per the germline V gene, CDR1 is SGHDT and CDR2 is YYEEEE.

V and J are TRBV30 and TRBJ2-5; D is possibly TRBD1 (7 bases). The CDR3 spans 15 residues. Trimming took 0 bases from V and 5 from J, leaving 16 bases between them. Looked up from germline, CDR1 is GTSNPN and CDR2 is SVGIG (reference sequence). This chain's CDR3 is CAWSVGSGGRETQYF. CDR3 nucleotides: TGTGCCTGGAGTGTAGGATCAGGGGGGCGGGAGACCCAGTACTTC. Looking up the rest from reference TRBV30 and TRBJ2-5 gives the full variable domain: SQTIHQWPATLVQPVGSPLSLECTVEGTSNPNLYWYRQAAGRGLQLLFYSVGIGQISSEVPQNLSASRPQDRQFILSSKKLLLSDSGFYLCAWSVGSGGRETQYFGPGTRLLVL.

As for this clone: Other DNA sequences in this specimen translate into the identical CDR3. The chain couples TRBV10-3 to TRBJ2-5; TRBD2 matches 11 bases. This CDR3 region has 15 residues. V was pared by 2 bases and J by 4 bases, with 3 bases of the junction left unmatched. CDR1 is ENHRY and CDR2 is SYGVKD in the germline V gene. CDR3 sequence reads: CAISEPGLAVETQYF. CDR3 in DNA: TGTGCCATCAGTGAGCCGGGACTAGCGGTAGAGACCCAGTACTTC.

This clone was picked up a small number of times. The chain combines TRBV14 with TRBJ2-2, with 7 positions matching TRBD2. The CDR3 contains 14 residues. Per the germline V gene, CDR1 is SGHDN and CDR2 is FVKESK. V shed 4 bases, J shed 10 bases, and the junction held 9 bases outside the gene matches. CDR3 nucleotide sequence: TGTGCCAGCAGCCCAGGTTGGGAGGGGCCGGAGCTGTTTTTT. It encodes CASSPGWEGPELFF.

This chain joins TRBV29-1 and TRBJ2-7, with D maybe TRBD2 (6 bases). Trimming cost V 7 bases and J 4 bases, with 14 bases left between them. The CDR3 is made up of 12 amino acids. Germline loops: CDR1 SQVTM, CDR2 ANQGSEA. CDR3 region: CSALAPGYEQYF. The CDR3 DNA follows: TGCAGCGCCCTAGCGCCGGGGTACGAGCAGTACTTC.

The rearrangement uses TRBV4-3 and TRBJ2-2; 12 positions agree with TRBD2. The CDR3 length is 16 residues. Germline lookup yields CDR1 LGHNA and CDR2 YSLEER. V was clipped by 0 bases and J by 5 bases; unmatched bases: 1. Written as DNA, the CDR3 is TGCGCCAGCAGCCAAGAAGGACTAGCGGGGACCGGGGAGCTGTTTTTT. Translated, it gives CASSQEGLAGTGELFF.

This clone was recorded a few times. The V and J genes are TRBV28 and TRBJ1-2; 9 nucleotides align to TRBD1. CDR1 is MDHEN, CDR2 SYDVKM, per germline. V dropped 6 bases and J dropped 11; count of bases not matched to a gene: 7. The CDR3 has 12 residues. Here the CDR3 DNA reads TGTGCCAGCAGGATCACAGGGGGCTTGTACACCTTC. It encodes CASRITGGLYTF.

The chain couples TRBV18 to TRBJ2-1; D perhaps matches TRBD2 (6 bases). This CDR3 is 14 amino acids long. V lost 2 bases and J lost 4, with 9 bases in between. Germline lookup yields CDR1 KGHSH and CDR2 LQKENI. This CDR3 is CASSPAGPYNEQFF. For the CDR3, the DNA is TGTGCCAGCTCACCAGCGGGGCCATACAATGAGCAGTTCTTC.

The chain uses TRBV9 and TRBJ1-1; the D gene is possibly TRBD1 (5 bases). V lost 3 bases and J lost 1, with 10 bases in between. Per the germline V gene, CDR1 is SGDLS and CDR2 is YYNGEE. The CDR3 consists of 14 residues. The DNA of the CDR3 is TGTGCCAGCAGCGAACAGACAGAGAACACTGAAGCTTTCTTT. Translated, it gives CASSEQTENTEAFF. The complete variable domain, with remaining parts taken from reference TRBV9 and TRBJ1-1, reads DSGVTQTPKHLITATGQRVTLRCSPRSGDLSVYWYQQSLDQGLQFLIQYYNGEERAKGNILERFSAQQFPDLHSELNLSSLELGDSALYFCASSEQTENTEAFFGQGTRLTVV.

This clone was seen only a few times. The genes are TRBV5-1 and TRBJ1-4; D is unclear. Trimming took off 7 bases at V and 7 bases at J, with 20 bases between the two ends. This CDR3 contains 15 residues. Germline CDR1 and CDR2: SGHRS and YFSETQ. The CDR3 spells CASGVGDPIGEKLFF. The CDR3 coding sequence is TGCGCCAGCGGCGTCGGGGATCCCATTGGTGAAAAACTGTTTTTT.